This T cell receptor (beta chain) originates from a study of low-dose radiotherapy and immunotherapy resistance in tumors. Overall study: Every six weeks patients received intravenous ipilimumab 1 mg/kg, and every two weeks they received intravenous nivolumab 240 mg. One day before radiation and immunotherapy, intravenous cyclophosphamide 200 mg/m2 was administered, with this repeated every two weeks. Daily, from cycle 1 day 1 and for four cycles, patients took oral aspirin 300 mg.

With TRAV- and TRBV-specific primers, first-strand cDNA was made, covering the alpha and beta chains. With a V-primer adapter and a constant-region primer, TCRs were amplified for 20 to 25 PCR cycles. In vitro transcription served to amplify the mRNA that had been isolated. TCRdb used MiXCR to reprocess the reads, holding one entry per CDR3 protein. Of roughly 100,000 distinct CDR3 sequences listed, 20% are singletons. The CDR3 runs to 14 residues. V was trimmed by 3 bases and J by 0 bases, leaving 6 bases between them. The germline V gene encodes CDR1 SGHTA and CDR2 FQGTGA. In this sample, this clonotype turned up many times. Noted time point: after trial treatment. Treatment meaning: LDRT plus nivolumab, ipilimumab, low-dose cyclophosphamide and aspirin (RACIN trial).

The chain joins TRBV7-3 to TRBJ1-3; no clear D gene. The receptor was isolated from a female donor with ovarian cancer. Sequenced here: PBMCs, sampled after low-dose radiotherapy plus immunotherapy. CDR3 residues: CASSFGSSGNTIYF. The CDR3 DNA sequence: TGTGCCAGCAGCTTCGGGTCCTCTGGAAACACCATATATTTT.